This note documents a single TCR beta chain sequence. Its specificity is unknown. The study ran its PCR with 60 Vbeta and 13 Jbeta primers. Libraries were prepared by immunoSEQ multiplex PCR; TCRdb keeps only in-frame clonotypes and omits some of them. This sample has over 150,000 clones, with approximately 80% found just once. V lost 5 bases and J lost 6; bases outside the gene matches: 5. Looked up from germline, CDR1 is MDHEN and CDR2 is SYDVKM. The CDR3 is made up of 15 amino acids. This sample stems from a study of cytomegalovirus exposure and HLA in healthy donors. Study-wide results and limits: In a later analysis, a missense DCLRE1C variant was linked to TCR beta V- and J-gene trimming. Listed as cytomegalovirus-associated were over 150 TCR beta chains. In a later analysis, an Asian-associated ancestry cluster reportedly showed fewer N-insertions than the roughly 700-donor mean. Near-uniform donor sequencing depth was presumed by presence/absence analyses.

Sample: PBMCs. This chain connects TRBV28 to TRBJ1-4; 11 bases are shared with TRBD1. This clonotype originated in a man aged 30 to 45 in good health and CMV-seropositive. Written as DNA, the CDR3 is TGTGCCAGCAGTCTAGGACAGGGGGCATATGAAAAACTGTTTTTT. It specifies CASSLGQGAYEKLFF.